Below, 5 T cell receptor beta chains from the same sample are listed, as sequenced in a study of blood T cell repertoires in COVID-19. The data were produced by immunoSEQ multiplex PCR, yet TCRdb's version contains in-frame clones alone and is incomplete. This repertoire shows around 300,000 clones, around 91% found once; its top ten account for about 1.7%. The sample comprised PBMCs or T cells enriched from blood (not recorded which). The receptors originated from a woman between 18 and 29 years old with acute COVID-19.

This clone came up once. The V and J genes are TRBV19 and TRBJ2-2; D call uncertain. CDR3 size: 16 residues. V lost 6 bases and J lost 0, with 14 bases in between. Germline values: CDR1 LNHDA, CDR2 SQIVND (reference sequence). The CDR3 DNA follows: TGTGCCAGTAGGTTGATGGCAGGTTCGAACACCGGGGAGCTGTTTTTT. Translated, it gives CASRLMAGSNTGELFF. The full variable domain, in which reference TRBV19 and TRBJ2-2 provide the parts outside the CDR3, is DGGITQSPKYLFRKEGQNVTLSCEQNLNHDAMYWYRQDPGQGLRLIYYSQIVNDFQKGDIAEGYSVSREKKESFPLTVTSAQKNPTAFYLCASRLMAGSNTGELFFGEGSRLTVL.

V is TRBV10-3 and J is TRBJ1-2, with 8 nucleotides matching TRBD1. The CDR3 totals 13 residues. Germline CDR1 and CDR2: ENHRY and SYGVKD. The CDR3 DNA reads TGTGCGACCAAGGAGACAGGGGTCTATGGCTACACCTTC. Translation gives CATKETGVYGYTF.

The rearrangement links TRBV28 to TRBJ1-2; TRBD1 matches 7 bases. J lost 14 bases, V lost 10 bases, and 22 bases had no gene match. Germline CDR1 and CDR2: MDHEN and SYDVKM. This CDR3 comprises 14 residues. CDR3 residues: CATSFPGQSPTGTF. DNA of the CDR3: TGTGCCACCTCCTTCCCGGGACAGAGCCCAACAGGGACCTTC.

V usage is TRBV29-1 and J usage is TRBJ1-1, with TRBD1 identical over 8 bases. The length of the CDR3 is 14 residues. Germline V gives CDR1 SQVTM, CDR2 ANQGSEA. Germline trimming cut 2 bases from V and 6 bases from J; bases unmatched to any gene: 8. The CDR3, as DNA: TGCAGCGTTGAAATCAGGGGGCGCATATCTGAAGCTTTCTTT. Residues: CSVEIRGRISEAFF.

V usage is TRBV11-2 and J usage is TRBJ2-1; 8 bases agree with TRBD2. CDR1 is SGHAT and CDR2 is FQNNGV in the germline V gene. Trimming removed 2 bases from V and 10 bases from J; junction bases left unmatched: 7. The CDR3 runs to 14 residues. In DNA form, the CDR3 reads TGTGCCAGCAGCTTAACTAGCGGCTGGCAGGAGCAGTTCTTC. Protein: CASSLTSGWQEQFF.